The rows below give T cell receptor beta chains drawn from one sample of a study of CD4 T cells in relation to SARS-CoV-2 and coronaviruses. This table comes from immunoSEQ multiplex PCR, and its TCRdb copy is limited to in-frame clones, with some not included. The data show over 15,000 clones, about four fifths seen once. The antigens for these receptors are not known. Sequencing was carried out using CD4+ T cells from PBMCs, cultured in vitro. Source of these receptors: a human donor in good health. The CDR3 runs from the conserved cysteine through the conserved F or W. A D gene is named only where the DNA matches it firmly. The size of a clone is reported for some rows only, either as once, few or many, or as a class for expanded clones.

j_gene: TRBJ2-7; abundance: -; d_gene: TRBD1; v_gene: TRBV19; CDR3aa: CASSGQGPAYEQYF; CDR3nt: TGTGCCAGTAGTGGACAGGGGCCAGCCTACGAGCAGTACTTC
j_gene: TRBJ2-7; abundance: -; d_gene: -; v_gene: TRBV19; CDR3aa: CASSIDGANYEQYF; CDR3nt: TGTGCCAGTAGTATAGACGGGGCTAACTACGAGCAGTACTTC
j_gene: TRBJ2-3; abundance: -; d_gene: -; v_gene: TRBV7-9; CDR3aa: CASSFLNAGTDTQYF; CDR3nt: TGTGCCAGCAGCTTCTTGAACGCAGGCACAGATACGCAGTATTTT
j_gene: TRBJ1-2; abundance: -; d_gene: -; v_gene: TRBV27; CDR3aa: CASSHDPGYGYTF; CDR3nt: TGTGCCAGCAGTCACGACCCAGGGTATGGCTACACCTTC
j_gene: TRBJ1-2; abundance: -; d_gene: TRBD1; v_gene: TRBV2; CDR3aa: CASRVNPGQDYGYTF; CDR3nt: TGTGCCAGCAGAGTCAACCCGGGACAGGATTATGGCTACACCTTC
j_gene: TRBJ2-3; abundance: -; d_gene: TRBD2; v_gene: TRBV20-1; CDR3aa: CSASPRLAAYVTQYF; CDR3nt: TGCAGTGCTAGTCCCCGACTAGCGGCGTATGTTACGCAGTATTTT
j_gene: TRBJ2-1; abundance: -; d_gene: TRBD1; v_gene: TRBV10-3; CDR3aa: CAIKDRVPYNEQFF; CDR3nt: TGTGCCATCAAGGACAGGGTCCCCTACAATGAGCAGTTCTTC
j_gene: TRBJ1-5; abundance: -; d_gene: -; v_gene: TRBV6-5; CDR3aa: CASTEGRGVNQPQHF; CDR3nt: TGTGCCAGCACCGAGGGCCGGGGGGTCAATCAGCCCCAGCATTTT
j_gene: TRBJ2-7; abundance: -; d_gene: -; v_gene: TRBV4-2; CDR3aa: CASSQESRAEQYF; CDR3nt: TGTGCCAGCAGCCAAGAGTCCCGTGCCGAGCAGTACTTC
j_gene: TRBJ1-5; abundance: -; d_gene: -; v_gene: TRBV7-2; CDR3aa: CASSLVRGTDQPQHF; CDR3nt: TGTGCCAGCAGCTTAGTAAGGGGGACCGATCAGCCCCAGCATTTT
j_gene: TRBJ2-3; abundance: -; d_gene: TRBD2; v_gene: TRBV7-3; CDR3aa: CASSPWTSGSSTDTQYF; CDR3nt: TGTGCCAGCAGCCCCTGGACTAGCGGGTCGAGCACAGATACGCAGTATTTT
j_gene: TRBJ1-2; abundance: -; d_gene: TRBD1; v_gene: TRBV28; CDR3aa: CASSSSGTANYGYTF; CDR3nt: TGTGCCAGCAGTTCGTCCGGGACAGCTAACTATGGCTACACCTTC
j_gene: TRBJ1-1; abundance: few; d_gene: TRBD1; v_gene: TRBV6-5; CDR3aa: CASRPGQAFPKAFF; CDR3nt: TGTGCCAGCAGGCCGGGACAGGCTTTTCCGAAAGCTTTCTTT
j_gene: TRBJ2-7; abundance: few; d_gene: -; v_gene: TRBV18; CDR3aa: CASSPDALEEQYF; CDR3nt: TGTGCCAGCTCACCGGATGCCCTTGAGGAGCAGTACTTC
j_gene: TRBJ1-2; abundance: few; d_gene: -; v_gene: TRBV18; CDR3aa: CASSPPPVLFGYTF; CDR3nt: TGTGCCAGCTCACCACCGCCCGTTTTATTTGGCTACACCTTC
j_gene: TRBJ2-1; abundance: -; d_gene: -; v_gene: TRBV6-5; CDR3aa: CASTLQGYNEQFF; CDR3nt: TGTGCCAGCACACTACAGGGCTACAATGAGCAGTTCTTC
j_gene: TRBJ1-2; abundance: -; d_gene: -; v_gene: TRBV3-1/TRBV3-2; CDR3aa: CASKQRGYGYTF; CDR3nt: TGTGCCAGCAAACAGAGAGGCTATGGCTACACCTTC
j_gene: TRBJ2-2; abundance: -; d_gene: TRBD1; v_gene: TRBV30; CDR3aa: CAWSYGQGGAGELFF; CDR3nt: TGTGCCTGGAGCTACGGACAGGGCGGCGCCGGGGAGCTGTTTTTT
j_gene: TRBJ2-3; abundance: -; d_gene: TRBD1; v_gene: TRBV10-3; CDR3aa: CAASGTAVTDTQYF; CDR3nt: TGTGCCGCCTCCGGGACAGCAGTCACAGATACGCAGTATTTT
j_gene: TRBJ1-2; abundance: few; d_gene: -; v_gene: TRBV6-1; CDR3aa: CASSEGAFGYTF; CDR3nt: TGTGCCAGCAGTGAAGGGGCTTTTGGCTACACCTTC
j_gene: TRBJ1-1; abundance: -; d_gene: -; v_gene: TRBV18; CDR3aa: CASSPPGGATEAFF; CDR3nt: TGTGCCAGCTCACCACCGGGTGGGGCCACTGAAGCTTTCTTT
j_gene: TRBJ2-4; abundance: -; d_gene: -; v_gene: TRBV6-5; CDR3aa: CASSRFWDPKNIQYF; CDR3nt: TGTGCCAGCTCCCGTTTTTGGGATCCCAAAAACATTCAGTACTTC
j_gene: TRBJ2-1; abundance: -; d_gene: TRBD1; v_gene: TRBV28; CDR3aa: CASSLQGGYDNEQFF; CDR3nt: TGTGCCAGCAGTTTACAAGGGGGCTACGACAATGAGCAGTTCTTC
j_gene: TRBJ2-1; abundance: -; d_gene: -; v_gene: TRBV5-4; CDR3aa: CASSLARVNEQFF; CDR3nt: TGTGCCAGCAGCTTGGCGAGGGTCAATGAGCAGTTCTTC
j_gene: TRBJ2-3; abundance: -; d_gene: -; v_gene: TRBV20-1; CDR3aa: CSAANGDTQYF; CDR3nt: TGCAGTGCTGCAAACGGCGATACGCAGTATTTT
j_gene: TRBJ2-2; abundance: few; d_gene: -; v_gene: TRBV20-1; CDR3aa: CSASRILGTSTGELFF; CDR3nt: TGCAGTGCTAGTAGAATTTTAGGGACCAGCACCGGGGAGCTGTTTTTT
j_gene: TRBJ2-7; abundance: -; d_gene: TRBD1; v_gene: TRBV19; CDR3aa: CASSIRTGLMSYEQYF; CDR3nt: TGTGCCAGTAGTATCCGGACAGGCCTAATGTCCTACGAGCAGTACTTC
j_gene: TRBJ2-1; abundance: -; d_gene: TRBD1; v_gene: TRBV6-5; CDR3aa: CASSYSMTGQGSQFF; CDR3nt: TGTGCCAGCAGTTACTCGATGACGGGACAGGGCTCCCAGTTCTTC